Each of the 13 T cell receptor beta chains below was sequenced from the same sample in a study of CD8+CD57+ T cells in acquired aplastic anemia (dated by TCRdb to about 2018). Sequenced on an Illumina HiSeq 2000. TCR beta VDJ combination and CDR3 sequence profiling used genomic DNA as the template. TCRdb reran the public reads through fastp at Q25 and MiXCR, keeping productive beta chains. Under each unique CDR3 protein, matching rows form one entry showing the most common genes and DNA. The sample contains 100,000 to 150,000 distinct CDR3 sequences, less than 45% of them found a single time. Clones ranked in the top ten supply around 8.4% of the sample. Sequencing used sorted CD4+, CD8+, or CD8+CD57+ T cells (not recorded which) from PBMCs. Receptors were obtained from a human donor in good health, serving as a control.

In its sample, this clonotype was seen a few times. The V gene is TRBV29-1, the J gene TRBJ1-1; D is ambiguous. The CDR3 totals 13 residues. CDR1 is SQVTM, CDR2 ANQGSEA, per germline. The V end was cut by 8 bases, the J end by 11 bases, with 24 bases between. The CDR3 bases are TGCAGCTCAACCCTTATGGCCTCCTCCGGGGCTTTCTTT. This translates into CSSTLMASSGAFF.

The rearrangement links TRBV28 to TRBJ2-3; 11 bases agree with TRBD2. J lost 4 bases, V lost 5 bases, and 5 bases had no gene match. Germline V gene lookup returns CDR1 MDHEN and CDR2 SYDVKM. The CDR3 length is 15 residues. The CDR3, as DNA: TGTGCCAGCAGTCGTAGCGGGGGGGCCGCAGATACGCAGTATTTT. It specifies CASSRSGGAADTQYF.

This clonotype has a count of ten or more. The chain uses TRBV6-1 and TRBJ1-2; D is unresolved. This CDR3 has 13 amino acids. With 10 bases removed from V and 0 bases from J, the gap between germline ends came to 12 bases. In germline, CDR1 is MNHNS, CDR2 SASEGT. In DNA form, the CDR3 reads TGTGCCACCACCCCGGGGACTAACTATGGCTACACCTTC. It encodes CATTPGTNYGYTF.

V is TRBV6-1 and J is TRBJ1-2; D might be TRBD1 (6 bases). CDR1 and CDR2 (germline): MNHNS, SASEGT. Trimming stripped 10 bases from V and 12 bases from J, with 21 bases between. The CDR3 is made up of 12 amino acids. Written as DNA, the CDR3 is TGTGCCACCCGGGACACCCCCACTGGAAACACCTTC. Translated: CATRDTPTGNTF.

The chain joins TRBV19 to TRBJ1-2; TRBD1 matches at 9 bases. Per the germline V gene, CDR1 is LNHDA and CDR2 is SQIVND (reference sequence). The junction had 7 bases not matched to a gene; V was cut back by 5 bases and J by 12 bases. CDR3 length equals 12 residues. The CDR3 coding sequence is TGTGCCAGTAGTTTCCGGGACAGGGATCACACCTTC. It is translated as CASSFRDRDHTF.

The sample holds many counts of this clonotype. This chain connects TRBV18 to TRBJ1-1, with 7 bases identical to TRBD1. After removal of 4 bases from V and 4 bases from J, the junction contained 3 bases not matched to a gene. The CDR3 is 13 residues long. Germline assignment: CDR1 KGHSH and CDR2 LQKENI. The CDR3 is CASSQDRLTEAFF. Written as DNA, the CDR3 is TGTGCCAGCTCACAGGACAGGCTCACTGAAGCTTTCTTT.

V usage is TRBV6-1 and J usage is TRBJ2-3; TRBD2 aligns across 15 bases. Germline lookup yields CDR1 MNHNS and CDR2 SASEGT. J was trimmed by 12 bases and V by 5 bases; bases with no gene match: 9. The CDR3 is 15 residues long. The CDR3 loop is CASSKPGLAGGAQYF. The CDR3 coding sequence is TGTGCCAGCAGTAAACCGGGACTAGCGGGGGGTGCCCAGTATTTT.

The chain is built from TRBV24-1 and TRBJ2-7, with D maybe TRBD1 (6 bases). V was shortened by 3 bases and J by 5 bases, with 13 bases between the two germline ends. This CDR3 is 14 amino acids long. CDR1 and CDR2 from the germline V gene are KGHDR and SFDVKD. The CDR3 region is CATSDPRGSNEQYF. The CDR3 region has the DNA TGTGCCACCAGTGATCCCAGGGGTTCCAACGAGCAGTACTTC.

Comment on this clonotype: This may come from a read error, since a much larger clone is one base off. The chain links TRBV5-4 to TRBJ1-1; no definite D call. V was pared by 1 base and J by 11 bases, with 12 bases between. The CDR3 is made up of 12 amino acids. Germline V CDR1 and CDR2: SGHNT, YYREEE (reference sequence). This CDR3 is CASSLPEREAFF. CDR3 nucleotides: TGTGCCAGCAGCTTGCCCGAGAGAGAGGCTTTCTTT.

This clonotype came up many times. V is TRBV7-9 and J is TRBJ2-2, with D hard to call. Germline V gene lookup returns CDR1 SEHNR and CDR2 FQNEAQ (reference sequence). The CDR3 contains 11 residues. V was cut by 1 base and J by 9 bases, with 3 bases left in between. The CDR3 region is CASSLVWELFF. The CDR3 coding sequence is TGTGCCAGCAGCTTAGTGTGGGAGCTGTTTTTT.

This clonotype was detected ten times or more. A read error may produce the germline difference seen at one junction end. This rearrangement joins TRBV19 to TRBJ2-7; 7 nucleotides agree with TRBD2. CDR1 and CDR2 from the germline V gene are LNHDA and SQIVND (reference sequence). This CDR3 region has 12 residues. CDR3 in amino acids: CQVGGTSYEQYF. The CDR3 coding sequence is TGCCAAGTCGGGGGGACCTCCTACGAGCAGTACTTC.

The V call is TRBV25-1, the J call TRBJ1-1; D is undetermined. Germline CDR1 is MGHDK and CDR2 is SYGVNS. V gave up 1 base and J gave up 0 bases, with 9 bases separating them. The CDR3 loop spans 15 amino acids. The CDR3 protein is CASSESSRVNTEAFF. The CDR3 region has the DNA TGTGCCAGCAGTGAATCCTCACGGGTGAACACTGAAGCTTTCTTT.

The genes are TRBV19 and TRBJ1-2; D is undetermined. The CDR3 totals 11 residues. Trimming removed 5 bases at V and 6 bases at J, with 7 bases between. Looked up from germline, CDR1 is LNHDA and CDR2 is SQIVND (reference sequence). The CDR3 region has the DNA TGTGCCAGTAGTGACGTACATGGCTACACCTTC. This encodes CASSDVHGYTF.